Shown below are 19 T cell receptor beta chains from a single sample sequenced in a study of T-cell memory formation after mild COVID-19. TCRdb passed the 5' RACE reads through MiXCR, listing each CDR3 protein once. The data hold hundreds of thousands of distinct CDR3 sequences, with approximately 15% observed a single time. The sequencing sample was made of PBMCs or a T cell subset sorted from them (not recorded which). These receptors all come from a man aged 18 to 35 who had mild COVID-19 (a few samples of this study predate the infection). Cell type and time point are not known.

The rearrangement links TRBV5-6 to TRBJ1-1, with D unresolved. Looked up from germline, CDR1 is SGHDT and CDR2 is YYEEEE. V was shortened by 1 base and J by 7 bases, with 14 bases between the two germline ends. This CDR3 comprises 14 residues. CDR3 region: CASSLLGREGEAFF. CDR3 coding DNA: TGTGCCAGCAGCTTGCTGGGTAGAGAAGGTGAAGCTTTCTTT.

This clonotype was seen only a few times. V is TRBV6-6 and J is TRBJ2-1; 7 positions agree with TRBD2. Germline CDR1 MNHNY, CDR2 SVGAGI (reference sequence). This CDR3 region has 13 residues. Germline trimming cut 6 bases from V and 5 bases from J; bases unmatched to any gene: 4. CDR3 bases: TGTGCCAGCAGCCACGGGGGGAACAATGAGCAGTTCTTC. Amino acids: CASSHGGNNEQFF.

This clonotype was detected only a few times. The V gene is TRBV6-6, the J gene TRBJ2-5, with D possibly TRBD1 on 6 matching bases. CDR1 and CDR2 from the germline V gene are MNHNY and SVGAGI (reference sequence). The CDR3 extends over 14 amino acids. Trimming left V 5 bases short and J 3 bases short, with 13 bases between. Here the CDR3 DNA reads TGTGCCAGCAGTCTTGGACAGAGGAAAGAGACCCAGTACTTC. This translates into CASSLGQRKETQYF.

The chain joins TRBV27 to TRBJ1-1, with 7 bases that match TRBD1. J gave up 2 bases and V 8 bases, and 8 bases lay outside the gene matches. The CDR3 consists of 14 residues. Germline CDR1 and CDR2: MNHEY and SMNVEV (reference sequence). CDR3 coding DNA: TGTGCCAGCGGCCGCCGGGACAGCAACACTGAAGCTTTCTTT. This translates into CASGRRDSNTEAFF.

This sequence joins TRBV7-7 and TRBJ2-5; 10 nucleotides align to TRBD1. After removal of 4 bases from V and 5 bases from J, the junction contained 16 bases not matched to a gene. This CDR3 is 18 amino acids long. CDR1 is SSHAT and CDR2 is FNYEAQ in the germline V gene (reference sequence). CDR3 nucleotide sequence: TGTGCCAGCAGCTCCTTGGGCAGACCGGGACAGGGGTGCGAGACCCAGTACTTC. Encoded protein: CASSSLGRPGQGCETQYF.

This clonotype was seen more than once but under ten times. This chain joins TRBV6-5 and TRBJ1-6; D is unclear. V was trimmed by 0 bases and J by 5 bases, leaving 8 bases between them. Germline V gene lookup returns CDR1 MNHEY and CDR2 SVGAGI. This CDR3 contains 15 residues. The DNA for the CDR3 is TGTGCCAGCAGTTACTCGGACGGAGATAATTCACCCCTCCACTTT. This sequence encodes CASSYSDGDNSPLHF.

V is TRBV7-9 and J is TRBJ1-1, with D possibly being TRBD1 (6 bases). Germline-derived CDR1 and CDR2 are SEHNR and FQNEAQ (reference sequence). CDR3 length equals 14 residues. V was cut by 5 bases and J by 4 bases, with 14 bases left in between. CDR3 in amino acids: CASSIETGATEAFF. In nucleotides, the CDR3 is TGTGCCAGCAGCATTGAAACGGGGGCCACTGAAGCTTTCTTT.

This chain connects TRBV18 to TRBJ1-2; D gene ambiguous. Germline V gives CDR1 KGHSH, CDR2 LQKENI. This CDR3 is 14 amino acids long. V was clipped by 3 bases and J by 1 base, with 9 bases between them. The CDR3 nucleotides read TGTGCCAGCTCACCTCGGGAGTTTAACTATGGCTACACCTTC. It codes for CASSPREFNYGYTF.

V is TRBV6-1 and J is TRBJ2-7, with 11 bases lining up with TRBD1. Germline CDR1 and CDR2: MNHNS and SASEGT. This CDR3 is 13 amino acids long. J was trimmed by 5 bases and V by 6 bases; bases with no gene match: 3. In DNA form, the CDR3 reads TGTGCCAGCAGGGACAGGGGGCACGACGAGCAGTACGTC. Translating it yields CASRDRGHDEQYV.

In its sample, this clonotype was seen a few times. The chain uses TRBV5-1 and TRBJ2-1; D is unclear. In germline, CDR1 is SGHRS, CDR2 YFSETQ. V lost 6 bases and J 7 bases, leaving 17 bases between the germline ends. The length of the CDR3 is 14 residues. CDR3 protein: CASTGSAYANEQFF. In DNA form, the CDR3 reads TGCGCCAGCACCGGTTCGGCCTATGCGAATGAGCAGTTCTTC.

The V gene is TRBV20-1, the J gene TRBJ2-7; either TRBD1 or TRBD2 may supply D (5 bases each). The CDR3 length is 13 residues. Germline V gene data show CDR1 as DFQATT and CDR2 as SNEGSKA (reference sequence). V lost 5 bases to trimming and J lost 6 bases, with 17 bases between them. The CDR3 loop reads CSAGRTGSGEQYV. As DNA, the CDR3 is TGCAGTGCTGGGAGAACAGGCTCCGGCGAGCAGTACGTC.

This clonotype was seen once. The CDR3 coding sequence is TGTGCCACCAGCAGAGATATGGGAAAGGGTATAAGCCATGGCTACACCTTC. This codes for CATSRDMGKGISHGYTF. The chain carries TRBV15 and TRBJ1-2; D is unresolved. The germline gives CDR1 LNHNV, CDR2 YYDKDF (reference sequence). There are 17 residues in the CDR3. V lost 0 bases to trimming and J lost 6 bases, with 20 bases between them.

This clonotype occurred many times. The rearrangement uses TRBV24-1 and TRBJ1-2; TRBD1 agrees at 9 bases. This CDR3 comprises 14 residues. Unmatched junction bases numbered 5, after V lost 7 bases and J lost 3 bases. Germline V CDR1 and CDR2: KGHDR, SFDVKD. Here the CDR3 DNA reads TGTGCCACCAGCCCTGGGGACAGGGACTATGGCTACACCTTC. Protein product: CATSPGDRDYGYTF.

A remark on this clonotype: The junction shows a germline mismatch at one end, possibly a read error. The rearrangement joins TRBV12-3 or TRBV12-4 to TRBJ1-1; D is perhaps TRBD1 (5 bases). The CDR3 totals 13 residues. CDR3 DNA: TGTTCCAGCAGTTTCGTGGGGGGTACTGAAGCTTTCTTT. Its translation: CSSSFVGGTEAFF.

This chain links TRBV10-1 with TRBJ2-7; the D is unclear. In germline, CDR1 is WNHNN, CDR2 SYGVQD (reference sequence). V was trimmed by 9 bases and J by 13 bases, leaving 10 bases between them. This CDR3 spans 8 amino acids. The CDR3 reads CASPRRYV. The CDR3 DNA reads as TGCGCCAGTCCGCGACGATACGTC.

This clonotype was observed at least ten times. The chain couples TRBV5-1 to TRBJ2-7; D might be TRBD1 (5 bases). Germline CDR1 reads SGHRS; CDR2 reads YFSETQ. This CDR3 has 15 residues. V lost 0 bases to trimming and J lost 2 bases, with 12 bases between them. The DNA for the CDR3 is TGCGCCAGCAGCTTGGCGGGCAGGGTCACCTACGAGCAGTACTTC. Translating it yields CASSLAGRVTYEQYF.

This clonotype was counted a few times. The chain combines TRBV9 with TRBJ2-7; TRBD1 matches at 8 bases. J was trimmed by 5 bases and V by 4 bases; bases with no gene match: 23. The CDR3 sequence is 19 residues long. Germline V gene sequence: CDR1 SGDLS, CDR2 YYNGEE. CDR3 region: CASSPSGRTGLGDGHEQYF. The CDR3 nucleotides read TGTGCCAGCAGCCCAAGCGGTCGGACAGGGCTTGGGGATGGTCACGAGCAGTACTTC.

The V and J genes are TRBV28 and TRBJ1-2; 7 positions agree with TRBD1. The junction had 11 bases not matched to a gene; V was cut back by 5 bases and J by 8 bases. The length of the CDR3 is 14 residues. Germline V gives CDR1 MDHEN, CDR2 SYDVKM. This CDR3 reads CASSATGMPRGYTF. The CDR3, as DNA: TGTGCCAGCAGTGCGACAGGGATGCCTCGAGGCTACACCTTC.

In its sample, this clonotype was seen a few times. This chain joins TRBV5-1 and TRBJ2-1; 9 bases map to TRBD1. Germline lookup yields CDR1 SGHRS and CDR2 YFSETQ. This CDR3 region has 18 residues. Losses at the gene ends were 0 bases for V and 0 bases for J; bases not matched to a gene: 7. CDR3: CASSLGPQTGGSYNEQFF. CDR3 DNA sequence: TGCGCCAGCAGCTTGGGACCTCAGACAGGGGGCTCCTACAATGAGCAGTTCTTC.